The T cell receptor (beta chain) described here comes from a study of blood T cell repertoires in COVID-19. The overall study: Sites in the United States, Italy and Spain provided acute and convalescent COVID-19 samples. Sources were T cells, B-cell-depleted T cells, or PBMCs; the material itself was cDNA or gDNA.

The CDR3 is 15 residues long. From germline, CDR1 is SGHAT and CDR2 FQNNGV. Trimming removed 2 bases from V and 6 bases from J, with 16 bases in between. Under the authors' procedure: Reference gene primer amplification gave estimated nucleated cell counts. Using immunoSEQ multiplex PCR, the repertoire was profiled, and TCRdb retains in-frame clones only, with some absent. V and J calls and clone size are those listed in that table; D and trimming were worked out from the DNA. The sample lists some 88,000 clones, about 83% occurring once. Sequenced input: peripheral blood. V usage is TRBV11-2 and J usage is TRBJ1-1; tentatively, D is TRBD1 (6 bases). The TCR originated in a woman in her 70s with acute or convalescent COVID-19. The CDR3 here is CASSLITGISSEAFF. CDR3 bases: TGTGCCAGCAGCTTAATCACAGGGATCTCGTCTGAAGCTTTCTTT.